One sample yielded the 15 T cell receptor beta chains listed below, sequenced in a study of breast tumors, draining lymph nodes, adjacent tissues (dated by TCRdb to the mid-2010s). Library preparation used multiplex PCR. Data came from an Illumina HiSeq 2000. TCRdb applied fastp at Q25 and MiXCR to the public reads, then kept only in-frame beta chains. Rows are combined by CDR3 protein, so each entry shows the most common genes and DNA. The sample table shows about 180,000 distinct CDR3 sequences, and 25% to 40% are seen once. Together, the top ten hold over 3.5% of the sample. The lymph node samples were taken from the axillary draining lymph nodes of breast cancer patients. Sequenced: axillary lymph node tissue. These receptors were collected from a female donor with breast cancer. Some clones in this sample may be carry-over from other donors' samples.

This clonotype was counted many times. This rearrangement joins TRBV25-1 to TRBJ2-3, with a possible D match to TRBD2 (6 bases). The CDR3 consists of 18 residues. The germline CDR1 and CDR2 sequences are MGHDK and SYGVNS. Trimming removed 1 base at V and 5 bases at J, with 22 bases between. CDR3 in DNA: TGTGCCAGCAGTGAATTACTTCACCTCGGGGGTTCAGGAGATACGCAGTATTTT. This translates into CASSELLHLGGSGDTQYF.

The chain employs TRBV5-1 and TRBJ2-3; D perhaps matches TRBD2 (5 bases). The CDR3 length is 18 residues. Germline assignment: CDR1 SGHRS and CDR2 YFSETQ. The V end was cut by 0 bases, the J end by 0 bases, with 17 bases between. The CDR3 is CASSLARDLAVSTDTQYF. The CDR3 DNA follows: TGCGCCAGCAGCTTGGCCCGGGATTTGGCTGTGAGCACAGATACGCAGTATTTT.

A few counts support this clonotype. V and J are TRBV6-2 or TRBV6-3 and TRBJ2-7; 7 bases map to TRBD1. V was pared by 10 bases and J by 2 bases, with 5 bases of the junction left unmatched. The CDR3 is made up of 12 amino acids. Germline CDR1 and CDR2: MNHEY and SVGEGT. CDR3 in amino acids: CATRDRAYEQYF. In DNA form, the CDR3 reads TGTGCCACCCGGGACAGAGCCTACGAGCAGTACTTC.

The table lists this clonotype with many counts. The J gene is TRBJ2-3, the V gene TRBV19; D unclear. Trimming cost V 3 bases and J 5 bases, with 3 bases left between them. CDR3 length: 11 amino acids. CDR1 is LNHDA and CDR2 is SQIVND in the germline V gene (reference sequence). CDR3: CASSIGDTQYF. The CDR3, as DNA: TGTGCCAGTAGTATTGGAGATACGCAGTATTTT.

At least ten counts were recorded for this clonotype. The genes are TRBV10-2 and TRBJ1-2, with D possibly being TRBD1 (6 bases). CDR3 length: 13 amino acids. From germline, CDR1 is WSHSY and CDR2 SAAADI. V was cut by 7 bases and J by 0 bases, with 9 bases left in between. CDR3 residues: CASTQGTNYGYTF. CDR3 bases: TGCGCCAGCACTCAGGGGACTAACTATGGCTACACCTTC.

Turning to this clonotype: This sequence may be a read error, since a much larger clone differs from it by one base. The gene calls are TRBV12-3 or TRBV12-4 and TRBJ2-7, with a weak D call TRBD1 (6 bases). Trimming pared 3 bases from V and 3 bases from J, leaving 15 bases between. The length of the CDR3 is 15 residues. The CDR3 loop reads CASSFAIPDSYEQYF. CDR3 nucleotides: TGTGCCAGCAGTTTCGCGATCCCGGACAGCTACGAGCAGTACTTC.

The table lists this clonotype with a few counts. This may stem from a read error, because a much larger clone lies one nucleotide away. V is TRBV20-1 and J is TRBJ1-5; 7 nucleotides agree with TRBD1. Per the germline V gene, CDR1 is DFQATT and CDR2 is SNEGSKA (reference sequence). This CDR3 has 15 residues. CDR3 bases: TGCAGCGCCAAAGGGGGGACAGCGAGCACTCAGCCCCAGCATTTT. This sequence encodes CSAKGGTASTQPQHF.

Comment on this clonotype: One junction end disagrees with the germline gene, perhaps due to a read error. The gene calls are TRBV18 and TRBJ2-7; D remains unclear. The CDR3 is 11 amino acids. Per germline, CDR1 KGHSH and CDR2 LQKENI. The CDR3 loop reads CASSPSYEQHF. CDR3 bases: TGTGCCAGCTCACCGAGCTACGAGCAGCACTTC.

This clonotype was detected ten times or more. The gene calls are TRBV19 and TRBJ2-5; D unresolved. Trimming took off 3 bases at V and 4 bases at J, with 15 bases between the two ends. The CDR3 is made up of 15 amino acids. Germline V gene lookup returns CDR1 LNHDA and CDR2 SQIVND (reference sequence). The CDR3 nucleotides read TGTGCCAGTAGTATTAACACGGTGGTGGGAGAGACCCAGTACTTC. Protein: CASSINTVVGETQYF.

With respect to this clonotype: The germline gene is not matched at one end of the junction; a read error may be the cause. V gene TRBV7-7 combines with J gene TRBJ1-1, with D perhaps matching TRBD1 (6 bases). The CDR3 totals 14 residues. Germline V gene lookup returns CDR1 SSHAT and CDR2 FNYEAQ (reference sequence). The CDR3 nucleotides are TGTGCTAGCAGCCCCGGGGGGGCAAACACTGAAGCTTTCTTT. The encoded protein is CASSPGGANTEAFF. Combining the CDR3 with reference TRBV7-7 and TRBJ1-1 gives the whole variable domain GAGVSQSPRYKVTKRGQDVTLRCDPISSHATLYWYQQALGQGPEFLTYFNYEAQPDKSGLPSDRFSAERPEGSISTLTIQRTEQRDSAMYRCASSPGGANTEAFFGQGTRLTVV.

This clonotype was seen a handful of times. A much more abundant neighbour one base away suggests this may be a read error. The chain links TRBV20-1 to TRBJ1-2; possible D gene TRBD1, 6 bases. Trimming shortened V by 0 bases and J by 10 bases, and 15 bases separated the two germline ends. The CDR3 runs 13 residues. Germline CDR1 is DFQATT and CDR2 is SNEGSKA (reference sequence). The CDR3 nucleotides read TGCAGTGCTAGAGAAGCAACAGGGCCTGCCTACACCTTC. Amino acid sequence: CSAREATGPAYTF.

This clonotype was counted many times. DNA of the CDR3: TGTGCCAGCAGCTTAACGTACGGGGACTACAATGAGCAGTTCTTC. It specifies CASSLTYGDYNEQFF. This chain joins TRBV7-3 and TRBJ2-1; D is possibly TRBD2 (5 bases). Trimming cost V 0 bases and J 3 bases, with 9 bases left between them. The CDR3 is 15 residues long. Looked up from germline, CDR1 is SGHTA and CDR2 is FQGTGA.

The sample holds a few counts of this clonotype. The V gene is TRBV6-6, the J gene TRBJ2-7, with D maybe TRBD1 (5 bases). This CDR3 contains 13 residues. The germline V gene has CDR1 MNHNY and CDR2 SVGAGI (reference sequence). V dropped 5 bases and J dropped 3 bases, with 11 bases sitting between them. CDR3 DNA: TGTGCCAGCAGTCACCGCCAGGGCTACGAGCAGTACTTC. Translation gives CASSHRQGYEQYF.

On this clonotype itself: Its ends do not fully match the called genes, so a read error is possible. The chain is built from TRBV5-5 and TRBJ1-6, with 8 bases that match TRBD1. This CDR3 contains 12 residues. The germline V gene has CDR1 SGHKS and CDR2 YYEKEE (reference sequence). This chain's CDR3 is CASSPGQGPLHF. CDR3 bases: TGCGCCAGCAGCCCAGGACAGGGACCTCTCCACTTT.

This chain connects TRBV7-9 to TRBJ1-5; TRBD1 matches at 9 bases. This CDR3 is 15 amino acids long. J was trimmed by 0 bases and V by 4 bases; bases with no gene match: 1. Germline V lookup: CDR1 SEHNR, CDR2 FQNEAQ (reference sequence). CDR3 sequence reads: CASSWTGDSNQPQHF. The CDR3 nucleotides read TGTGCCAGCAGCTGGACAGGGGATAGCAATCAGCCCCAGCATTTT.